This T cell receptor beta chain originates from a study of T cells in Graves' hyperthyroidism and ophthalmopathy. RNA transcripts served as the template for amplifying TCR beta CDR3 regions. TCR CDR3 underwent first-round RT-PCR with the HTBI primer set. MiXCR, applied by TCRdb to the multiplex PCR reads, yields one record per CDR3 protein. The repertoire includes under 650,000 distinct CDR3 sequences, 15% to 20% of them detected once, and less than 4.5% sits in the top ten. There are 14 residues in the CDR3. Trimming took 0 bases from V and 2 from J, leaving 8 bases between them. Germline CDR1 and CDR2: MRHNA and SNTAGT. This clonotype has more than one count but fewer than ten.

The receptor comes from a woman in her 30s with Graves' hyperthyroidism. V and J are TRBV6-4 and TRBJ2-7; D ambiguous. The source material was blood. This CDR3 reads CASSDSSEPYEQYF. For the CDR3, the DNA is TGTGCCAGCAGTGACTCCTCGGAGCCCTACGAGCAGTACTTC.